Below are 9 T cell receptor beta chains sequenced from a single sample in a study of blood T cell repertoires in COVID-19. Some clones are missing from TCRdb's copy, which holds only in-frame ones; the method was immunoSEQ multiplex PCR. The sample lists tens of thousands of clones; over 65% were seen once. Sequencing was carried out using peripheral blood. The receptors were gathered from a woman in her 70s with acute or convalescent COVID-19.

This chain joins TRBV11-2 and TRBJ2-2; D unresolved. This CDR3 has 11 residues. Germline-derived CDR1 and CDR2 are SGHAT and FQNNGV. Trimming removed 5 bases at V and 6 bases at J, with 4 bases between. The CDR3 here is CASSPSGELFF. As DNA, the CDR3 is TGTGCCAGCAGCCCCTCCGGGGAGCTGTTTTTT.

The chain combines TRBV18 with TRBJ1-2; 7 bases match TRBD1. The CDR3 sequence is 15 residues long. After removal of 2 bases from V and 3 bases from J, the junction contained 6 bases not matched to a gene. Germline V gives CDR1 KGHSH, CDR2 LQKENI. CDR3 residues: CASSPEAGGYYGYTF. In DNA, the CDR3 is TGTGCCAGCTCACCAGAAGCAGGGGGTTACTATGGCTACACCTTC.

This rearrangement joins TRBV12-3 or TRBV12-4 to TRBJ2-5, with D perhaps matching TRBD1 (6 bases). The CDR3 sequence is 13 residues long. The ends were cut back, 5 bases at V and 1 base at J, with 8 bases in the middle. CDR3 bases: TGTGCCAGCAGTGGGGGCAGCCAAGAGACCCAGTACTTC. Translation gives CASSGGSQETQYF.

The rearrangement joins TRBV18 to TRBJ1-4, with TRBD1 matching over 7 bases. The V gene's germline CDR1 is KGHSH and CDR2 LQKENI. The CDR3 is made up of 15 amino acids. J lost 4 bases, V lost 3 bases, and 5 bases had no gene match. CDR3 loop: CASSPQQGRNEKLFF. Here the CDR3 DNA reads TGTGCCAGCTCACCTCAACAGGGGCGTAATGAAAAACTGTTTTTT.

V and J are TRBV5-4 and TRBJ2-2; perhaps TRBD2 as D (6 bases). This CDR3 comprises 16 residues. Germline V gene sequence: CDR1 SGHNT, CDR2 YYREEE (reference sequence). Trimming left V 0 bases short and J 0 bases short, with 9 bases between. The CDR3: CASSLVGLSNTGELFF. The CDR3 DNA is TGTGCCAGCAGCTTGGTCGGACTATCGAACACCGGGGAGCTGTTTTTT. Full variable domain (outside the CDR3, taken from reference TRBV5-4 and TRBJ2-2): ETGVTQSPTHLIKTRGQQVTLRCSSQSGHNTVSWYQQALGQGPQFIFQYYREEENGRGNFPPRFSGLQFPNYSSELNVNALELDDSALYLCASSLVGLSNTGELFFGEGSRLTVL.

This clone has only one observation. The CDR3 nucleotides are TGTGCCTGGAAGAGGTTGGGTCAGCCCCAGCATTTT. This translates into CAWKRLGQPQHF. The J gene is TRBJ1-5, the V gene TRBV30; D call uncertain. The V end lost 4 bases, the J end lost 6 bases, and 10 bases lay between the germline ends. The germline gives CDR1 GTSNPN, CDR2 SVGIG (reference sequence). CDR3 size: 12 residues.

V gene TRBV6-5 combines with J gene TRBJ1-1; D gene uncertain. The germline V gene has CDR1 MNHEY and CDR2 SVGAGI. The CDR3 consists of 14 residues. The V gene lost 0 bases and the J gene lost 6 bases, with 11 bases spanning the gap. CDR3 region: CASSYSRRSPEAFF. CDR3 coding DNA: TGTGCCAGCAGTTACTCGCGCAGGTCGCCTGAAGCTTTCTTT.

The chain uses TRBV14 and TRBJ2-1; 8 nucleotides agree with TRBD1. The CDR3 totals 16 residues. Germline V lookup: CDR1 SGHDN, CDR2 FVKESK. Losses at the gene ends were 0 bases for V and 5 bases for J; bases not matched to a gene: 6. The CDR3 region is CASSQDFPGGHNEQFF. The CDR3, as DNA: TGTGCCAGCAGCCAAGATTTCCCAGGGGGCCACAATGAGCAGTTCTTC.

The chain carries TRBV15 and TRBJ2-2, with D perhaps TRBD1 (6 bases). The germline CDR1 and CDR2 sequences are LNHNV and YYDKDF (reference sequence). V was cut by 0 bases and J by 6 bases, with 20 bases left in between. CDR3 length: 18 amino acids. CDR3 sequence: CATSRDRWGQGRPGELFF. In DNA, the CDR3 is TGTGCCACCAGCAGAGATCGGTGGGGGCAGGGAAGGCCCGGGGAGCTGTTTTTT.